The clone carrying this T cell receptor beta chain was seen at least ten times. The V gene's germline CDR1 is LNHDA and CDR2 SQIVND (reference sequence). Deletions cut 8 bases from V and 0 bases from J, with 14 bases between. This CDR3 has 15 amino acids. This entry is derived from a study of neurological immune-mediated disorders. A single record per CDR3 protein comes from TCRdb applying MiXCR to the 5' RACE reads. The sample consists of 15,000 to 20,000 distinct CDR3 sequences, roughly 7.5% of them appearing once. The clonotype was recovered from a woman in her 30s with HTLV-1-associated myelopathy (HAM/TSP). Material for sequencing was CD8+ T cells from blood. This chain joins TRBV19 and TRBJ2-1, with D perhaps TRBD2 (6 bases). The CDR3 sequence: CASERSGSSYNEQFF. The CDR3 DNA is TGTGCCAGTGAGAGATCCGGGAGCTCCTACAATGAGCAGTTCTTC.